This T cell receptor (beta chain) was documented in a study of blood T cell repertoires in COVID-19 (dated by TCRdb to 2020 to 2021). Concerning the study at large: Samples from collaborators originated in the United States, Italy and Spain and spanned both the acute and convalescent phases of COVID-19. The prospective study material was composed of cDNA or gDNA derived from T cells, B-cell-depleted T cells, or PBMCs. The dataset comprised deeply sampled blood TCRbeta repertoires from subjects exposed to, actively infected with, or recovered from COVID-19. A freely available public database, intended as a resource for researchers studying the immune response to SARS-CoV-2, is where the repertoires were released. The samples were drawn from the first 160 participants of the ongoing ImmuneRACE study and from over 950 subjects provided by 6 global collaborators. A de-identified subject ID, COVID-19 status, age in years and sex were almost always included in the sample metadata. HLA class I and class II types, where available, came from metadata supplied by the sample provider rather than from assay-based typing.

Collaborating institutions collected whole blood in K2EDTA tubes following their own protocols. For TCRbeta analysis, collaborator samples were shipped as frozen whole blood, as isolated PBMCs, or as DNA extracted from either sample type. TCRbeta CDR3 regions were amplified from genomic DNA by means of the immunoSEQ Assay, a bias-controlled multiplex PCR. For the original study's pipeline: Within the assay, amplification of reference gene primers was used to estimate how many nucleated cells each sample contained. To quantify the absolute abundance of each unique TCRbeta CDR3 rearrangement, sequence reads were collapsed and filtered. For each sample, productive Simpson clonality was calculated as the square root of Simpson's diversity index over productive rearrangements. This immuneACCESS table, as held by TCRdb, lists in-frame sequences with V and J called but not all clones. Of the missing ones, under half trace to an unresolved V gene in checked studies; the others have no known cause. V and J calls and clone size are given by that table; D and trimming were obtained from the DNA. The sample profile shows tens of thousands of clones; roughly 85% of them were found once. The top ten constitute about 18% of the sample.

Its CDR3 holds 14 amino acids, cysteine through phenylalanine. Kept here is only the CDR3 DNA, which spans 42 bases and is read in frame from base 1. CDR1 and CDR2, per the germline V gene, are MDHEN and SYDVKM. The germline V end is reduced by 5 bases and the J end by 3 bases; junction bases left unmatched: 3. Concerning this clone itself: This receptor's antigen is unknown. Base qualities are missing; no much larger clone stands one base away.

Summary of the overall study and its limitations: Clinical and demographic metadata were provided uncurated, with the amount varying by source and participant.

The chain employs TRBV28 and TRBJ2-3; TRBD2 agrees with 9 junctional bases. The sample consisted of peripheral blood. The clonotype was recovered from a woman older than 75 with acute or convalescent COVID-19. The DNA reads TGTGCCAGCAGTCTTAGCGGGAGTACAGATACGCAGTATTTT. It translates to CASSLSGSTDTQYF. With the rest looked up from the reference TRBV28 and TRBJ2-3 genes rather than sequenced, the full variable domain is DVKVTQSSRYLVKRTGEKVFLECVQDMDHENMFWYRQDPGLGLRLIYFSYDVKMKEKGDIPEGYSVSREKKERFSLILESASTNQTSMYLCASSLSGSTDTQYFGPGTRLTVL.